This T cell receptor (beta chain) derives from a study of molecular identifiers for immune sequencing clone quantification. Germline CDR1 and CDR2: SGHNT and YYREEE (reference sequence). The CDR3 sequence is 12 residues long. The V and J ends lost 4 bases and 7 bases respectively, with 9 bases between them. This clonotype was seen ten or more times. TCRdb processed the PCR reads anew with MiXCR; each CDR3 protein has one entry. The sample includes tens of thousands of distinct CDR3 sequences, around 18% of them seen just once. The TCR was taken from a human donor in good health. Some libraries in this study had Jurkat cell RNA spiked in. This chain uses TRBV5-4 with TRBJ1-5; D call uncertain. The sample was naive CD8+ T cells from blood, with Jurkat cell RNA spiked in. Subset denoted: FACS-sorted CD8+CD4-CCR7+CD45RA+ naive T cells. The CDR3 here is CASSRLGQPQHF. CDR3 coding DNA: TGTGCCAGCAGCAGACTCGGCCAGCCCCAGCATTTT.